What follows describes a single TCR beta chain. Its antigen remains unidentified. The length of the CDR3 is 13 residues. Germline CDR1 and CDR2: MNHEY and SVGEGT. V gave up 2 bases and J gave up 3 bases, with 7 bases separating them. The data originate from a study of neurological immune-mediated disorders. Study-wide results and limits: The level of TCR clonal expansion was highest in patients with HTLV-1-associated myelopathy and lowest in multiple sclerosis, where it fell below the level seen in healthy controls.

MiXCR was run by TCRdb on the 5' RACE reads, yielding one entry per CDR3 protein. The sample comprises approximately 47,000 distinct CDR3 sequences, approximately 12% of which are singletons, and roughly 10% rests with the top ten. The time point: longitudinal time-point 3. The source of this sequence is a male donor with HTLV-1-associated myelopathy (HAM/TSP). This chain joins TRBV6-2 or TRBV6-3 and TRBJ2-5; no reliable D call. The specimen sequenced was PBMCs. The CDR3 protein is CASSYTFKETQYF. The CDR3 nucleotides read TGTGCCAGCAGTTACACCTTTAAAGAGACCCAGTACTTC.